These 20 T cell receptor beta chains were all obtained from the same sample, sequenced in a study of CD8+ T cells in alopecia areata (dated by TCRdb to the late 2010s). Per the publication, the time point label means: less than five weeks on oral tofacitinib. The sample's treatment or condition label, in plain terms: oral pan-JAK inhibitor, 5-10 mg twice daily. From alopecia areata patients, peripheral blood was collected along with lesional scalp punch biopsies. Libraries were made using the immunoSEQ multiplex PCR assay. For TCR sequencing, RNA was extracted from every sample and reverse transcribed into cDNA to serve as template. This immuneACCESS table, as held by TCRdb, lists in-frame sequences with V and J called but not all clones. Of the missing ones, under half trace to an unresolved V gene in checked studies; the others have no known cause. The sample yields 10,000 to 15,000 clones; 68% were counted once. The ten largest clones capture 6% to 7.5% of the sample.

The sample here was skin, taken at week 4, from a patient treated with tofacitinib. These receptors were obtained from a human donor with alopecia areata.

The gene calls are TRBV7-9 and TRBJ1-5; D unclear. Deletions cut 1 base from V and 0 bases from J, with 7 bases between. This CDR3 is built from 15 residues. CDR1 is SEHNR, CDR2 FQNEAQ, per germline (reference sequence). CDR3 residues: CASSLGTDSNQPQHF. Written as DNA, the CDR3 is TGTGCCAGCAGCTTAGGGACGGATAGCAATCAGCCCCAGCATTTT. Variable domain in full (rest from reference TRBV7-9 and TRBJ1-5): DTGVSQNPRHKITKRGQNVTFRCDPISEHNRLYWYRQTLGQGPEFLTYFQNEAQLEKSRLLSDRFSAERPKGSFSTLEIQRTEQGDSAMYLCASSLGTDSNQPQHFGDGTRLSIL.

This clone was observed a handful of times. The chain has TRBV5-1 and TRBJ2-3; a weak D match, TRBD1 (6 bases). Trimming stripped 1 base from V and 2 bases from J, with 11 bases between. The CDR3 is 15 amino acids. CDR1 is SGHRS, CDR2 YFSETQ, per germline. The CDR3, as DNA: TGCGCCAGCAGCTTGCAGGGGATTCACACAGATACGCAGTATTTT. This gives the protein CASSLQGIHTDTQYF.

CDR3 coding DNA: TGTGCCAGCAGCCAAGTGCTAGGCCAGGGGAGCAATCAGCCCCAGCATTTT. The encoded protein is CASSQVLGQGSNQPQHF. The rearrangement uses TRBV5-8 and TRBJ1-5; the D gene is possibly TRBD1 (6 bases). Germline CDR1 reads SGHTS; CDR2 reads YDEGEE. Deletions cut 4 bases from V and 1 base from J, with 18 bases between. The CDR3 loop spans 17 amino acids. Variable domain in full (rest from reference TRBV5-8 and TRBJ1-5): EAGVTQSPTHLIKTRGQQATLRCSPISGHTSVYWYQQALGLGLQFLLWYDEGEERNRGNFPPRFSGRQFPNYSSELNVNALELEDSALYLCASSQVLGQGSNQPQHFGDGTRLSIL.

The CDR3 DNA reads TGCGCCAGCAGCCACGGGACAGGGAGCGAGCAGTACTTC. It is translated as CASSHGTGSEQYF. The chain employs TRBV4-1 and TRBJ2-7, with 9 nucleotides matching TRBD1. The V gene end was trimmed by 3 bases and the J gene end by 6 bases; junction bases not matched to a gene: 3. The CDR3 totals 13 residues. Germline CDR1 MGHRA, CDR2 YSYEKL.

DNA for the CDR3: TGCGCCAGCAAAGATGATAGGAATGAAAAACTGTTTTTT. Translation gives CASKDDRNEKLFF. The V call is TRBV5-1, the J call TRBJ1-4; D not certain. Germline CDR1 and CDR2: SGHRS and YFSETQ. Trimming shortened V by 6 bases and J by 5 bases, and 11 bases separated the two germline ends. The CDR3 is 13 residues long.

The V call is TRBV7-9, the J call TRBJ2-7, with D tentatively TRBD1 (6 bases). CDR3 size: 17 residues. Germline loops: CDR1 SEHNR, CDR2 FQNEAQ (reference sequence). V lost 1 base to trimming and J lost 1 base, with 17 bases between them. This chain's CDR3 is CASSLDPRDTKSYEQYF. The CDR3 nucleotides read TGTGCCAGCAGCTTAGACCCCCGGGACACTAAGTCCTACGAGCAGTACTTC.

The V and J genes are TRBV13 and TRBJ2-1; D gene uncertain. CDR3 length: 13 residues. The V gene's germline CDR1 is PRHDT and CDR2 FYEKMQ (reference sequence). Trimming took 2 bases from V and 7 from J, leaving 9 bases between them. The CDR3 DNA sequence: TGTGCCAGCAGCTTATTAGGTGTGAATGAGCAGTTCTTC. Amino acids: CASSLLGVNEQFF.

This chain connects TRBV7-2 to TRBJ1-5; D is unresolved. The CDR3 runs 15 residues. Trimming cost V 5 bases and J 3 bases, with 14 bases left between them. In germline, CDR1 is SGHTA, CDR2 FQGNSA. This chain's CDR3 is CASSLGIGLNQPQHF. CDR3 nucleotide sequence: TGTGCCAGCAGCCTAGGAATCGGACTCAATCAGCCCCAGCATTTT. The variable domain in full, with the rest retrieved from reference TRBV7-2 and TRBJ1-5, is GAGVSQSPSNKVTEKGKDVELRCDPISGHTALYWYRQSLGQGLEFLIYFQGNSAPDKSGLPSDRFSAERTGGSVSTLTIQRTQQEDSAVYLCASSLGIGLNQPQHFGDGTRLSIL.

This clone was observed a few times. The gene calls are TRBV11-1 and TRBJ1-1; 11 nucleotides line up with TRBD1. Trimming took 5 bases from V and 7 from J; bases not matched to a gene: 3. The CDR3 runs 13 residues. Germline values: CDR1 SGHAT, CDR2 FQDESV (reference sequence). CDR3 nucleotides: TGTGCCAGCAGCCGGACAGGGGGCGGTGAAGCTTTCTTT. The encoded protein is CASSRTGGGEAFF. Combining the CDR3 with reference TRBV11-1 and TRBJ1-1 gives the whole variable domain EAEVAQSPRYKITEKSQAVAFWCDPISGHATLYWYRQILGQGPELLVQFQDESVVDDSQLPKDRFSAERLKGVDSTLKIQPAELGDSAMYLCASSRTGGGEAFFGQGTRLTVV.

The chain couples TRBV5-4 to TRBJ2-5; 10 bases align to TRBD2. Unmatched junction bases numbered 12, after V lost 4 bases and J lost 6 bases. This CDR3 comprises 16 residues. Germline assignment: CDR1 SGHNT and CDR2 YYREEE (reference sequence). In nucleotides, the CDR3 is TGTGCCAGCAGCCCAGGAAGCGGGGGGGCCGGAAAGACCCAGTACTTC. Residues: CASSPGSGGAGKTQYF.

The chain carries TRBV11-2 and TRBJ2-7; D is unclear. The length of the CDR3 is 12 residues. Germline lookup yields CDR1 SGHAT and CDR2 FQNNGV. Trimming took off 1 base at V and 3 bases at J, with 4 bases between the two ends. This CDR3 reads CASSLVGYEQYF. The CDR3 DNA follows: TGTGCCAGCAGCTTAGTGGGCTACGAGCAGTACTTC.

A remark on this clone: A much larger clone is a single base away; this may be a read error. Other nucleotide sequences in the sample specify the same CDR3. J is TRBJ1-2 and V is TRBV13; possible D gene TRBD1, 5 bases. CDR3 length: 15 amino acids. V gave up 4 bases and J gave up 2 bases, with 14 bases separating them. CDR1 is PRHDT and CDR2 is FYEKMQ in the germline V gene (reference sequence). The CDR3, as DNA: TGTGCCAGCAGCTGGAAGGGGCAGTACAACTATGGCTACACCTTC. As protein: CASSWKGQYNYGYTF.

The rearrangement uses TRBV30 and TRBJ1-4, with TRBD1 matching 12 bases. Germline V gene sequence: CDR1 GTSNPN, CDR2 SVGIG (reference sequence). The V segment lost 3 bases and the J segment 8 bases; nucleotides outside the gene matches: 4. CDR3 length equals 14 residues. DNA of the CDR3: TGTGCCTGGAGGGGACAGGGGGCAGTAGAAAAACTGTTTTTT. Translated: CAWRGQGAVEKLFF.

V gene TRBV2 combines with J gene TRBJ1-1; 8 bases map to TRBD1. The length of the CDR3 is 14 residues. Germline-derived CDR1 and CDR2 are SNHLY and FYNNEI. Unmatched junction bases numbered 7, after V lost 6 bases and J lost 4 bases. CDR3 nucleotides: TGTGCCAGCAGGGGACAGGCCTTCCTCACTGAAGCTTTCTTT. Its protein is CASRGQAFLTEAFF. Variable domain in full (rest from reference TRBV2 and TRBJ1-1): EPEVTQTPSHQVTQMGQEVILRCVPISNHLYFYWYRQILGQKVEFLVSFYNNEISEKSEIFDDQFSVERPDGSNFTLKIRSTKLEDSAMYFCASRGQAFLTEAFFGQGTRLTVV.

The CDR3 DNA is TGTGCCAGCAGCTTATTGGGCAATGGGGCCTCTACTTTCTATGGCTACACCTTC. As protein: CASSLLGNGASTFYGYTF. J is TRBJ1-2 and V is TRBV7-9, with D tentatively TRBD1 (5 bases). CDR1 and CDR2 (germline): SEHNR, FQNEAQ (reference sequence). The CDR3 extends over 18 amino acids. V lost 2 bases and J lost 4, with 23 bases in between. The full variable domain, with the rest looked up from reference TRBV7-9 and TRBJ1-2, is DTGVSQNPRHKITKRGQNVTFRCDPISEHNRLYWYRQTLGQGPEFLTYFQNEAQLEKSRLLSDRFSAERPKGSFSTLEIQRTEQGDSAMYLCASSLLGNGASTFYGYTFGSGTRLTVV.

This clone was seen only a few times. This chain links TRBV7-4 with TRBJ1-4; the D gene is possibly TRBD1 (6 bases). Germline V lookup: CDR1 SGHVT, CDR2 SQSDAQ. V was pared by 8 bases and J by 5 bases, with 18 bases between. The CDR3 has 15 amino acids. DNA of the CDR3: TGTGCCAGCTTGCGAGGGACATCGGACAATGAAAAACTGTTTTTT. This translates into CASLRGTSDNEKLFF.

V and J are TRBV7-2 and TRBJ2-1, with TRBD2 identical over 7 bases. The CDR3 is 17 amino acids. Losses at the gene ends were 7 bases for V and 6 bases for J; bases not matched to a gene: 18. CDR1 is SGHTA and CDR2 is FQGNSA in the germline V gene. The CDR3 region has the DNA TGTGCCAGCACCACCCCAGGGAGGGCAGGATGGGGCAATGAGCAGTTCTTC. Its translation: CASTTPGRAGWGNEQFF.

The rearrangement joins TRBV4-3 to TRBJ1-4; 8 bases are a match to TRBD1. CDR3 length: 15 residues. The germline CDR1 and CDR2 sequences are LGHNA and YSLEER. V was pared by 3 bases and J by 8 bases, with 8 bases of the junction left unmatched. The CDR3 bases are TGCGCCAGCAGCCACCCGGGACAGGTGGAGGAAAAACTGTTTTTT. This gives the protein CASSHPGQVEEKLFF.

The CDR3 loop is CASSLGYLEEQYF. As DNA, the CDR3 is TGCGCCAGCAGCTTGGGGTATTTAGAGGAGCAGTACTTC. The V call is TRBV5-1, the J call TRBJ2-7; unclear D gene. This CDR3 is 13 amino acids long. The ends were cut back, 0 bases at V and 7 bases at J, with 11 bases in the middle. CDR1 SGHRS and CDR2 YFSETQ come from the germline V gene.

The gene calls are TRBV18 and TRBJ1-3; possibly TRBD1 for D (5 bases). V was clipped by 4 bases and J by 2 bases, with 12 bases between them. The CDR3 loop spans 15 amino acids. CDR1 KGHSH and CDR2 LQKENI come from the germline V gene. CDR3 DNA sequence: TGTGCCAGCTCACTTATGACAGACACTGGAAACACCATATATTTT. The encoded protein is CASSLMTDTGNTIYF.